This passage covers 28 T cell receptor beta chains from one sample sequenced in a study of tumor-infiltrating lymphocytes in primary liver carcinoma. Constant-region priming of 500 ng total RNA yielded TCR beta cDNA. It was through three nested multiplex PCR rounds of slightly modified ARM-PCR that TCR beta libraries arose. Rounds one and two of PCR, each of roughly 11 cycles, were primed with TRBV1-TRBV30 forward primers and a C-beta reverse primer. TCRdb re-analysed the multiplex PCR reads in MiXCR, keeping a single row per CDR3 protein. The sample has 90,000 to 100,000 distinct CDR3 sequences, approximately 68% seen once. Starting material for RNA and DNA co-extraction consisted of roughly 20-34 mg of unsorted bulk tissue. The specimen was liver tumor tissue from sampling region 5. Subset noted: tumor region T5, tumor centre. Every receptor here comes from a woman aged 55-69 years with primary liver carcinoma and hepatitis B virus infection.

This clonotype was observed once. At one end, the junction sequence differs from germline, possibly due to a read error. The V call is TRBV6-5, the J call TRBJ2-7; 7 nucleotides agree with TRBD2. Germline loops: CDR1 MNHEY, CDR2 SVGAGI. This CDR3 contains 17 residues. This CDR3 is CAGRRALGSGRAREQYF. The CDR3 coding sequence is TGTGCCGGCAGGCGCGCTTTAGGAAGTGGGAGGGCTAGGGAGCAGTACTTC.

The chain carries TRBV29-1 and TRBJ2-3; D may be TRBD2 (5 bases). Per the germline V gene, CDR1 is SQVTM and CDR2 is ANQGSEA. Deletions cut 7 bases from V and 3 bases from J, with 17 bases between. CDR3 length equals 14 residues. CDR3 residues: CSAGFEQHTDTQYF. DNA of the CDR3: TGCAGCGCGGGGTTCGAACAGCATACAGATACGCAGTATTTT.

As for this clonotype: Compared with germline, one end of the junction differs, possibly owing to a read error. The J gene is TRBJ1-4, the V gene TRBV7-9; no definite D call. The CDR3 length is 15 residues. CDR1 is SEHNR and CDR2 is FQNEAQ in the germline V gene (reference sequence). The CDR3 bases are TGTGCCAGCAACTTGGGCTCCTCAACTGATGAAAAACTGTTTTTT. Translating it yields CASNLGSSTDEKLFF.

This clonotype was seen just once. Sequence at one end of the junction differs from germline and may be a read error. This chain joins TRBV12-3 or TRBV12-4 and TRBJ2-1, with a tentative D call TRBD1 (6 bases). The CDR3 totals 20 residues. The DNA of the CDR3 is TGTGCCAGTAGTTCGTACAGGGTAGTGGGATCCACAAGCTCCTACAATGAGCAGTTCTTC. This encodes CASSSYRVVGSTSSYNEQFF.

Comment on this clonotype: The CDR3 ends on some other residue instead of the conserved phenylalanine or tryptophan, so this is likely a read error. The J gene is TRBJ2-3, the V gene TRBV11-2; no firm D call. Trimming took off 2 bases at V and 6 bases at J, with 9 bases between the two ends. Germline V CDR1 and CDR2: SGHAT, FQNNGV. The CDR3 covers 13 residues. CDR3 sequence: CASSLNTGDTQYS. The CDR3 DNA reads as TGTGCCAGCAGCTTAAATACCGGGGATACGCAGTATTCT.

CDR3 region: CVCSEWLGGKLFF. DNA of the CDR3: TGTGTCTGCAGCGAGTGGCTGGGTGGAAAACTGTTTTTT. The chain couples TRBV11-2 to TRBJ1-4; D call uncertain. The CDR3 contains 13 residues. The germline V gene has CDR1 SGHAT and CDR2 FQNNGV.

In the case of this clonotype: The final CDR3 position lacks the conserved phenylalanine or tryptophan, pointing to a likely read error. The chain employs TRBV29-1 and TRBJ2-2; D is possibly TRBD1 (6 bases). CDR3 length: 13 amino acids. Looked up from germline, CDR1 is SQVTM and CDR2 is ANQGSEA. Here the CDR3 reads CSVAGQYTGELFC. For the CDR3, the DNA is TGCAGCGTTGCCGGACAGTACACGGGGGAGCTGTTTTGT.

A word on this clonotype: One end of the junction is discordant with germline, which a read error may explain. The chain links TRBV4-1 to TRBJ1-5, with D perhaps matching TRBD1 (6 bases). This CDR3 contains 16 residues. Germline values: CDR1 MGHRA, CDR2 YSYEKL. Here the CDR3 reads CANSATDRSLNQPQHF. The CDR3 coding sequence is TGCGCCAACAGCGCGACTGACAGGTCCCTCAATCAGCCTCAGCATTTT.

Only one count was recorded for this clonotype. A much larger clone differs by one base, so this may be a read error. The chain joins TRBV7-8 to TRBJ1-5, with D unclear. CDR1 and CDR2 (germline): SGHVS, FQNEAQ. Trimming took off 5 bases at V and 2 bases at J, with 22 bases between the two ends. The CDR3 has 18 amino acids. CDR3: CASSPSRPREARNQPQHF. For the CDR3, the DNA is TGTGCCAGCAGCCCTTCCCGCCCAAGAGAGGCGCGCAATCAGCCCCAGCATTTT. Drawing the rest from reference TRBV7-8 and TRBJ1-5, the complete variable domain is GAGVSQSPRYKVAKRGQDVALRCDPISGHVSLFWYQQALGQGPEFLTYFQNEAQLDKSGLPSDRFFAERPEGSVSTLKIQRTQQEDSAVYLCASSPSRPREARNQPQHFGDGTRLSIL.

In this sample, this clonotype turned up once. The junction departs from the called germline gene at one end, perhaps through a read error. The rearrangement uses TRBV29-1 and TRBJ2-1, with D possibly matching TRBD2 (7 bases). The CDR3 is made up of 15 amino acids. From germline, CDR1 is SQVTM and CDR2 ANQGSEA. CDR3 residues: CSVCRGTTIYNEQFF. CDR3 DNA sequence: TGCAGTGTTTGTAGGGGGACTACCATCTACAATGAGCAATTCTTC.

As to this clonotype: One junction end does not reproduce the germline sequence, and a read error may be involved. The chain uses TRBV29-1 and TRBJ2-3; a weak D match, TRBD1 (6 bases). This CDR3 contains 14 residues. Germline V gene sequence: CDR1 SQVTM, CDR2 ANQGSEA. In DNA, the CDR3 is TGCAGCGTTGGGGACATGACCTTCACAGATACGCGGTATTTT. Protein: CSVGDMTFTDTRYF.

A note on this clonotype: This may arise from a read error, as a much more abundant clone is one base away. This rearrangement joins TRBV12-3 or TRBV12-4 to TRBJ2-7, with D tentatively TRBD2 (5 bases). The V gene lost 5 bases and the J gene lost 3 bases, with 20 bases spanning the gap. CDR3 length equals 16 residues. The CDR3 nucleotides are TGTGCCAGCAGTGTAGACACTCTAGCTGTCAGCTACGAGCAGTACTTC. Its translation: CASSVDTLAVSYEQYF.

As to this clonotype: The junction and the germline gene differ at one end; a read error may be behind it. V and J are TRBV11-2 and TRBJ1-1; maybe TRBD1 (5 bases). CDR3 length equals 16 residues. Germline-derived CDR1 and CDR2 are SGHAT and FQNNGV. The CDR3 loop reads CASSLAKLGGGTQAFF. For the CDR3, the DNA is TGTGCCAGCAGTCTCGCGAAACTGGGGGGAGGCACTCAAGCTTTCTTT.

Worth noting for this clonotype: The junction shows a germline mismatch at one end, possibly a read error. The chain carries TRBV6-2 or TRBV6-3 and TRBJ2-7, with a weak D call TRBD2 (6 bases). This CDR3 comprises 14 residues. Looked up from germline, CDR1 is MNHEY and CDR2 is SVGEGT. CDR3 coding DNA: TGTGTCAGCAGCCGCGGGACTGCCCCCTACGAGCAGTACTTC. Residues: CVSSRGTAPYEQYF.

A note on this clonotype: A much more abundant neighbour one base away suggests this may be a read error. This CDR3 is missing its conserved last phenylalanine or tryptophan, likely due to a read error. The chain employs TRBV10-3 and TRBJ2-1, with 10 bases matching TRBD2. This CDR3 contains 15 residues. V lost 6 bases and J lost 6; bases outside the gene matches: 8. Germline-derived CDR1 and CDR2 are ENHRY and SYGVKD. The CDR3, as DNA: TGTGCCATCAGCCAAGGTAGCGGGAGGTCCAATGAGCAGTTCGTC. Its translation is CAISQGSGRSNEQFV.

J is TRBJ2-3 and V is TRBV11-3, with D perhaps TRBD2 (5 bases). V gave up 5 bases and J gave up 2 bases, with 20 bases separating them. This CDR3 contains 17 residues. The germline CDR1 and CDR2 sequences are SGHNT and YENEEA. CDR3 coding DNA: TGTGCCAGCAGCCCGACCCAAGCGGTCGTTGCCACAGATACGCAGTATTTT. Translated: CASSPTQAVVATDTQYF.

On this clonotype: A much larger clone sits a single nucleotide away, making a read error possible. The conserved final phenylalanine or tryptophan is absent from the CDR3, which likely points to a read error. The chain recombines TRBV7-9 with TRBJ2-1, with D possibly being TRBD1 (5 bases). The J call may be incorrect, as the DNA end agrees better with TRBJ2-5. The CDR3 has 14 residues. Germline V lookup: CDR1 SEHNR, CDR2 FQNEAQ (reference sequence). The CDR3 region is CASSLGRAQETQYS. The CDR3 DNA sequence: TGTGCCAGCAGCTTAGGCAGGGCCCAAGAGACCCAGTACTCC.

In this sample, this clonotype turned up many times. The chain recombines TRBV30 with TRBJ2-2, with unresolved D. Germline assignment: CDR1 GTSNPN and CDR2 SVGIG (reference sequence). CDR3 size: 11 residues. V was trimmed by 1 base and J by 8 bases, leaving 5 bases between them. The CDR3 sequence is CAWSAQGELFF. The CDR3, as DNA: TGTGCCTGGAGTGCTCAAGGGGAGCTGTTTTTT.

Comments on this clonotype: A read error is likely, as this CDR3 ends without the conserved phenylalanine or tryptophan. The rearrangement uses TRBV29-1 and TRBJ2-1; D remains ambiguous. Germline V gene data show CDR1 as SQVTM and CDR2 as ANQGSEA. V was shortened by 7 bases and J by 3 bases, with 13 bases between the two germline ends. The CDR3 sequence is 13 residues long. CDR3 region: CSAATGLYNEQFY. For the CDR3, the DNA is TGCAGCGCTGCGACTGGCCTCTACAATGAGCAGTTCTAC.

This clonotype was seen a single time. The chain's CDR3 is CTSSEGLLAGGGSGTNTQYF. CDR3 sequence (DNA): TGTACCAGCAGCGAAGGCCTACTAGCGGGAGGTGGGAGTGGCACAAATACGCAGTATTTT. The V gene is TRBV21-1, the J gene TRBJ2-3; no DNA check was done on the table's D call, TRBD2. TRBV21-1 is given as a pseudogene. The CDR3 has 20 amino acids.

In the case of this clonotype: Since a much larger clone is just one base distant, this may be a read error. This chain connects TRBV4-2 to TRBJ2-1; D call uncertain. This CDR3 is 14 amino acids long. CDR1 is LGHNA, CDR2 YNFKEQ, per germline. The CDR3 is CASSQQEGRNEQVF. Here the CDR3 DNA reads TGTGCCAGCAGCCAACAGGAAGGAAGGAATGAGCAGGTCTTC.

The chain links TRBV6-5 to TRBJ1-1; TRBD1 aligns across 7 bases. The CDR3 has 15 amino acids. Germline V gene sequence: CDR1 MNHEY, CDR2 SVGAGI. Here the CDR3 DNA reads TGTATCAGCACCAGGGGGGTGCCCGAGGCGGGAGAAGCTTTCTTT. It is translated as CISTRGVPEAGEAFF.

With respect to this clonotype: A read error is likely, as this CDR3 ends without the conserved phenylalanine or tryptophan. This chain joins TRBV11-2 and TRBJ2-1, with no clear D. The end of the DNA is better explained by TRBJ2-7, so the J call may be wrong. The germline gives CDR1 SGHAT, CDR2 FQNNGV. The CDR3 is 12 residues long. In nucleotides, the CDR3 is TGTGCCAGCAGCTTAGAAGCTAGTGAGCAGTACTCC. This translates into CASSLEASEQYS.

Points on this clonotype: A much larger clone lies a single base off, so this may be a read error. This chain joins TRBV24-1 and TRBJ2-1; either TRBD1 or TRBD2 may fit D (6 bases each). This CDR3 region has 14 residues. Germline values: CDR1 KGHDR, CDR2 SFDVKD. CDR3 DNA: TGTGCCACCTCAGTGGGGGGCTCCCACAATGAGCAGTTCTTC. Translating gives CATSVGGSHNEQFF.

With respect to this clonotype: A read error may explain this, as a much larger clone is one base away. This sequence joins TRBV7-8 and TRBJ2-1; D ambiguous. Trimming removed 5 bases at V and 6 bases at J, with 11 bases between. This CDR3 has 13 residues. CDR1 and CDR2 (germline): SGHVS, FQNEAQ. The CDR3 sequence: CASSIVIGNEQFF. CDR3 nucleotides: TGTGCCAGCAGCATAGTCATCGGCAATGAGCAGTTCTTC.

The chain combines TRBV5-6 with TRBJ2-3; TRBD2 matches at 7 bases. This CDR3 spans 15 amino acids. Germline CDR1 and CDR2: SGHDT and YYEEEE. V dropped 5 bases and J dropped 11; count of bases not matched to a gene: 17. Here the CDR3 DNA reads TGTGCCAGCAGTCGAGCCGGGACTAACCAGACACAGCAGTATTTT. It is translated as CASSRAGTNQTQQYF.

CDR3 protein: CATRRGMADTQYF. The CDR3, as DNA: TGTGCCACCAGGAGGGGCATGGCAGATACGCAGTATTTT. V and J are TRBV11-2 and TRBJ2-3, with D possibly matching TRBD2 (6 bases). Germline assignment: CDR1 SGHAT and CDR2 FQNNGV. The CDR3 covers 13 residues. The V end lost 10 bases, the J end lost 4 bases, and 15 bases lay between the germline ends.

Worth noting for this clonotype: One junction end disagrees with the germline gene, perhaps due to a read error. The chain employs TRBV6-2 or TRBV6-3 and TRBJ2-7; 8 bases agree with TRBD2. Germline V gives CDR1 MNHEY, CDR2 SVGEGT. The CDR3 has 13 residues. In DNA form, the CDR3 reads TGTGCCAGCAGTGTCCCGGGACTAGTAAGACAGTATTTC. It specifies CASSVPGLVRQYF.